The 8 T cell receptor beta chains below all came from one sample that was sequenced in a study of CD8+ T cells in alopecia areata. cDNA serving as the sequencing template came from extracted, reverse transcribed RNA. Measured with immunoSEQ multiplex PCR; TCRdb has only the in-frame clones, and not every one. The sample lists more than 95,000 clones; roughly two fifths were seen once. Sequenced: CD4+ T cells sorted from blood. The receptor set was obtained from a human donor with alopecia areata.

This chain uses TRBV29-1 with TRBJ1-1, with 10 bases fitting TRBD1. The CDR3 is 16 residues long. Germline V gives CDR1 SQVTM, CDR2 ANQGSEA. The junction had 20 bases not matched to a gene; V was cut back by 6 bases and J by 10 bases. In DNA form, the CDR3 reads TGCAGCGTACTCAAATCAACACCGGGACAGGGGAATGTAGCTTTCTTT. It specifies CSVLKSTPGQGNVAFF.

With respect to this clone: Possible read error: a much larger clone is one base away. The J gene is TRBJ2-5, the V gene TRBV7-6; D is undetermined. V lost 5 bases, J lost 1 base, and 2 bases lay in between. The CDR3 covers 11 residues. Germline V gives CDR1 SGHVS, CDR2 FNYEAQ. The CDR3 bases are TGTGCCAGCAGCGTCCAAGAGACCCAGTACTTC. This gives the protein CASSVQETQYF. The full variable domain, in which reference TRBV7-6 and TRBJ2-5 provide the parts outside the CDR3, is GAGVSQSPRYKVTKRGQDVALRCDPISGHVSLYWYRQALGQGPEFLTYFNYEAQQDKSGLPNDRFSAERPEGSISTLTIQRTEQRDSAMYRCASSVQETQYFGPGTRLLVL.

This clone was counted a few times. The CDR3 region has the DNA TGTGCCTGGAGTGCAGGAGGGGGGCAGTACTTC. It is translated as CAWSAGGGQYF. This chain joins TRBV30 and TRBJ2-7; either TRBD1 or TRBD2 may fit D (6 bases each). The CDR3 length is 11 residues. The V and J ends lost 1 base and 9 bases respectively, with 10 bases between them. The germline V gene encodes CDR1 GTSNPN and CDR2 SVGIG (reference sequence).

The sample holds a few counts of this clone. This chain links TRBV5-4 with TRBJ2-5; D gene unclear. Trimming cost V 7 bases and J 5 bases, with 15 bases left between them. Germline lookup yields CDR1 SGHNT and CDR2 YYREEE (reference sequence). The CDR3 has 13 residues. The CDR3 sequence is CASQPDTTETQYF. CDR3 coding DNA: TGTGCCAGCCAGCCCGACACGACGGAGACCCAGTACTTC.

For this clone: This same CDR3 is encoded by further DNA sequences in the sample. The rearrangement uses TRBV29-1 and TRBJ2-3; a possible D gene is TRBD1 (6 bases). Germline assignment: CDR1 SQVTM and CDR2 ANQGSEA. V dropped 4 bases and J dropped 1 base, with 9 bases sitting between them. The CDR3 covers 13 residues. This CDR3 reads CSVASGGTDTQYF. The DNA of the CDR3 is TGCAGCGTTGCGTCAGGGGGCACAGATACGCAGTATTTT.

The J gene is TRBJ1-5, the V gene TRBV30, with D uncertain. Deletions cut 3 bases from V and 1 base from J, with 7 bases between. Germline CDR1 GTSNPN, CDR2 SVGIG (reference sequence). The CDR3 is 13 amino acids. CDR3 protein: CAWSPQSNQPQHF. The CDR3 DNA is TGTGCCTGGAGCCCCCAAAGCAATCAGCCCCAGCATTTT.

At least ten counts were recorded for this clone. This sequence joins TRBV7-8 and TRBJ1-5; D not resolved. Germline CDR1 and CDR2: SGHVS and FQNEAQ. The length of the CDR3 is 13 residues. Trimming pared 0 bases from V and 7 bases from J, leaving 7 bases between. CDR3 nucleotide sequence: TGTGCCAGCAGCTTAGCGACCGAACAGCCCCAGCATTTT. This sequence encodes CASSLATEQPQHF.

This clone came up a few times. This sequence joins TRBV29-1 and TRBJ2-5; a possible D gene is TRBD1 (6 bases). The CDR3 totals 13 residues. CDR1 and CDR2 (germline): SQVTM, ANQGSEA. The V gene lost 3 bases and the J gene lost 7 bases, with 15 bases spanning the gap. The CDR3 DNA is TGCAGCGTTGATACAGGGTCTGTGGGGACCCAGTACTTC. Translation gives CSVDTGSVGTQYF.